The source of this T cell receptor beta chain is a study of PD-L1 blockade in urothelial cancer. Background on the study: Blood samples contained a median about 130,000 T cells.

Assay: immunoSEQ multiplex PCR; the TCRdb copy retains only in-frame clones and omits some. The table shows roughly 26,000 clones, with around 88% occurring only once. This clone was seen only once. Trimming took off 5 bases at V and 6 bases at J, with 15 bases between the two ends. This CDR3 is built from 14 residues. The germline gives CDR1 SGDLS, CDR2 YYNGEE. This material consisted of PBMCs, taken around atezolizumab (anti-PD-L1) treatment. The chain uses TRBV9 and TRBJ2-1, with D possibly being TRBD2 (5 bases). This receptor was taken from a man between 45 and 60 years old with urothelial cancer. Written as DNA, the CDR3 is TGTGCCAGCAGGGAAGAAGCGGTTGGCAATGAGCAGTTCTTC. It yields the protein CASREEAVGNEQFF.